A selection of T cell receptor beta chains follows, all from one sample in a study of response to subunit inactivated influenza vaccine. Via MiXCR, TCRdb re-called the RT-PCR reads, giving one row per CDR3 protein. Of some 550,000 distinct CDR3 sequences listed, under 25% are singletons. The data were also submitted as part of a second study, on T cells expressing NK-cell markers.

The material sequenced was CD4+ T cells sorted from PBMCs, taken 11 to 12 days after vaccination. The receptors were gathered from a man aged 50 to 59 who received an inactivated influenza vaccine. The CDR3 runs from the conserved cysteine through the conserved F or W. The D gene is left open where the match is weak. Size values are once, few and many counts, or a class for expanded clones, and some rows have none.

>TRBD1|TRBV4-2|.|TRBJ2-7
TGTGCCAGCAGCAAAGGGACAGCCTCCTCCTACGAGCAGTACTTC
CASSKGTASSYEQYF
>TRBD1|TRBV20-1|few|TRBJ1-4
TGCAGTGCTAGGCGTACAGGGGCTGGCGAAAAACTGTTTTTT
CSARRTGAGEKLFF
>.|TRBV14|.|TRBJ1-1
TGTGCCAGCAGCCAAGTGACGGAGAACACTGAAGCTTTCTTT
CASSQVTENTEAFF
>.|TRBV9|.|TRBJ2-7
TGTGCCAGCAGCGTAGACTGTCAGGTGTACTTC
CASSVDCQVYF
>.|TRBV29-1|many|TRBJ2-3
TGCAGCGTGGCCAAGAATTTGGGGACAGATACGCAGTATTTT
CSVAKNLGTDTQYF
>TRBD2|TRBV20-1|.|TRBJ2-7
TGCAGTGCTAGAGGACTAGCGTATTCCTACGAGCAGTACTTC
CSARGLAYSYEQYF
>.|TRBV2|few|TRBJ2-1
TGTGCCAGCAGTGAAGGCGGACTCTTAACTGGCAATGAGCAGTTCTTC
CASSEGGLLTGNEQFF
>.|TRBV5-6|.|TRBJ1-5
TGTGCCAGCAGCAAATTGAATCAGCCCCAGCATTTT
CASSKLNQPQHF
>.|TRBV20-1|few|TRBJ2-7
TGCAGTGCTAGACCCCCCGAGAGGAGCTCCTACGAGCAGTACTTC
CSARPPERSSYEQYF
>.|TRBV11-2|.|TRBJ2-7
TGTGCCAGCAGCTCGACGGGGCCGGGTAACGAGCAGTACTTC
CASSSTGPGNEQYF
>TRBD2|TRBV4-3|.|TRBJ2-1
TGCGCCAGCAGCCAATTAGCGGGGGCCAACAATGAGCAGTTCTTC
CASSQLAGANNEQFF
>.|TRBV20-1|.|TRBJ1-1
TGCAGTGCTAGAGGGACAGAGAACACTGAAGCTTTCTTT
CSARGTENTEAFF
>TRBD1|TRBV3-1|few|TRBJ2-1
TGTGCCAGCAACACAGGGGGAGAGCAGTTCTTC
CASNTGGEQFF
>.|TRBV20-1|.|TRBJ1-6
TGCAGTGCTAGAGAACAAGATAATTCACCCCTCCACTTT
CSAREQDNSPLHF
>.|TRBV11-2|.|TRBJ2-5
TGTGCCAGCAGCTTAAAGATCCAGGCGACCCAAGAGACCCAGTACTTC
CASSLKIQATQETQYF
>.|TRBV7-9|.|TRBJ1-1
TGTGCCAGCAGCTTAGAAGCAGGGAACGCTTTCTTT
CASSLEAGNAFF
>.|TRBV7-9|.|TRBJ2-2
TGTGCCAGCAGCCGGCAGGGCCAGAGCACCGGGGAGCTGTTTTTT
CASSRQGQSTGELFF
>.|TRBV12-3/TRBV12-4|many|TRBJ2-5
TGTGCCAGCAGCCGGGTACAGGTAGAGACCCAGTACTTC
CASSRVQVETQYF
>.|TRBV12-3/TRBV12-4|many|TRBJ2-1
TGTGCCAGCAGTTTAATTCCACCCGCCTTTGTAGCGGTGAGCTCCTACAATGAGCAGTTCTTC
CASSLIPPAFVAVSSYNEQFF
>.|TRBV5-1|few|TRBJ2-1
TGCGCCAGCAGCTGGGGGCCTGAAACTAATGAGCAGTTCTTC
CASSWGPETNEQFF
>.|TRBV19|few|TRBJ2-1
TGTGCCAGTAGTATAGCCAGGGAATACAATGAGCAGTTCTTC
CASSIAREYNEQFF
>.|TRBV6-5|.|TRBJ2-3
TGTGCCAGCAGTTTCATAGGGGCAGATACGCAGTATTTT
CASSFIGADTQYF
>.|TRBV29-1|few|TRBJ2-1
TGCAGCGCAGGCAGGGACGAGAGGCAGTTCTTC
CSAGRDERQFF
>.|TRBV7-9|few|TRBJ2-4
TGTGCCAGCAGCTTACACAGCAGCATAGCCAAAAACATTCAGTACTTC
CASSLHSSIAKNIQYF
>.|TRBV10-3|few|TRBJ2-1
TGTGCCATCAGCGGACAGTACAATGAGCAGTTCTTC
CAISGQYNEQFF
>TRBD2|TRBV29-1|many|TRBJ2-5
TGCAGCGTTGAACGCCTAGCGGGACAAGAGACCCAGTACTTC
CSVERLAGQETQYF
>.|TRBV30|few|TRBJ2-2
TGTGCCTGGAGTCCAGAGAACACCGGGGAGCTGTTTTTT
CAWSPENTGELFF
>.|TRBV6-5|.|TRBJ2-7
TGTGCCAGCAGTTACGGGGGGGGCGCTTTATCCTACGAGCAGTACTTC
CASSYGGGALSYEQYF